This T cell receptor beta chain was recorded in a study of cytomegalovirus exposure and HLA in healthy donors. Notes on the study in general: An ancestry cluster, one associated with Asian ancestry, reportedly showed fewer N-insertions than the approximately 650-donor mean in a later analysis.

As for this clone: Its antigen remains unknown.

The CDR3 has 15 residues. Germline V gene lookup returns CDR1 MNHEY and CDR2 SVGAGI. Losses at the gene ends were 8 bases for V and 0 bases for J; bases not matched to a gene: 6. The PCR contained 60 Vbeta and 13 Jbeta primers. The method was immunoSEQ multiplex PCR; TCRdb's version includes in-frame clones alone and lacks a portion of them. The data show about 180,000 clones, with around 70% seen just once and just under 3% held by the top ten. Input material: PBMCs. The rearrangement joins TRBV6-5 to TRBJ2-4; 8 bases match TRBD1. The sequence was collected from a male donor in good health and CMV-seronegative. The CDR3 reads CASRTGRSAKNIQYF. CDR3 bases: TGTGCCAGCCGGACAGGGAGGTCAGCCAAAAACATTCAGTACTTC.